The source of this T cell receptor beta chain is a study of blood T cell repertoires in COVID-19. Study at large: Sites in the United States, Italy and Spain provided acute and convalescent COVID-19 samples. In each case, the material was cDNA or gDNA derived from T cells, B-cell-depleted T cells, or PBMCs.

In its sample, this clone was seen once. As processed by the authors: Amplification from reference gene primers served as the basis for estimated nucleated cell counts. Measured with immunoSEQ multiplex PCR; TCRdb has only the in-frame clones, and not every one. That table gives V, J and clone size, and the DNA gave D and trimming. This repertoire shows 250,000 or so clones, nearly 85% found once; its top ten account for over 4.5%. The material sequenced was peripheral blood. The sequence came from a human donor in a cohort sampled during active COVID-19.

In DNA form, the CDR3 reads TGTGCCAGCAGCCGTACGCCTCCCCTATCGGGGGCCAACGTCCTGACTTTC. Amino acid sequence: CASSRTPPLSGANVLTF. The rearrangement joins TRBV2 to TRBJ2-6; D not resolved. Per the germline V gene, CDR1 is SNHLY and CDR2 is FYNNEI. The CDR3 consists of 17 residues. Trimming took 6 bases from V and 4 from J, leaving 19 bases between them.